One and the same sample provided the 12 T cell receptor beta chains below, sequenced in a study of blood T cell repertoires in COVID-19. Assay used: immunoSEQ multiplex PCR; TCRdb lists only in-frame clones, some missing. The sample has 80,000 to 100,000 clones; 81% are singletons. The sample taken for sequencing was peripheral blood. The receptors shown here come from a man in his 60s with acute or convalescent COVID-19.

CDR3 bases: TGTGCCAGTAGTAGGGGGGACGGCCAAGAGACCCAGTACTTC. Translated, it gives CASSRGDGQETQYF. The chain has TRBV19 and TRBJ2-5; D is possibly TRBD2 (6 bases). The V gene's germline CDR1 is LNHDA and CDR2 SQIVND (reference sequence). CDR3 size: 14 residues. Trimming left V 4 bases short and J 1 base short, with 10 bases between.

The chain joins TRBV28 to TRBJ1-2, with a tentative D call TRBD1 (5 bases). Germline V CDR1 and CDR2: MDHEN, SYDVKM. V lost 3 bases to trimming and J lost 8 bases, with 28 bases between them. This CDR3 spans 18 amino acids. DNA for the CDR3: TGTGCCAGCAGTTTCGTTTCTCAAGGGACTTCAAGCAGGAGGGGCTACACCTTC. The encoded protein is CASSFVSQGTSSRRGYTF.

This sequence joins TRBV6-5 and TRBJ1-2; TRBD1 matches at 8 bases. Germline trimming cut 2 bases from V and 3 bases from J; bases unmatched to any gene: 5. The germline V gene has CDR1 MNHEY and CDR2 SVGAGI. The CDR3 loop spans 15 amino acids. The CDR3 DNA sequence: TGTGCCAGCAGTTACCGACAGGACAGGGACTATGGCTACACCTTC. Its translation: CASSYRQDRDYGYTF.

The gene calls are TRBV3-1 (or the pseudogene TRBV3-2) and TRBJ2-2; 10 nucleotides align to TRBD2. CDR3 length equals 15 residues. V was clipped by 2 bases and J by 11 bases; unmatched bases: 8. Looked up from germline, CDR1 is LGHDT and CDR2 is YNNKEL (reference sequence). The CDR3 nucleotides read TGTGCCAGCAGCCAACTAGCGGGGGTTCCGGGCGAGCTGTTTTTT. Translated, it gives CASSQLAGVPGELFF.

In DNA form, the CDR3 reads TGTGCCAGCAGCCGGACTAGCGGGCGCACAGATACGCAGTATTTT. Amino acid sequence: CASSRTSGRTDTQYF. The chain recombines TRBV7-8 with TRBJ2-3; 11 bases match TRBD2. V dropped 5 bases and J dropped 1; count of bases not matched to a gene: 2. The CDR3 is made up of 15 amino acids. Germline V CDR1 and CDR2: SGHVS, FQNEAQ.

This clone was counted between two and nine times. The chain's CDR3 is CASFRDRNPRKLHCSPLHF. The CDR3 DNA reads as TGCGCCAGCTTTAGGGACAGGAATCCCCGTAAACTACATTGTTCACCCCTCCACTTT. The rearrangement joins TRBV23-1 to TRBJ1-6; TRBD1 matches at 8 bases. TRBV23-1 is recorded as an ORF, its role being uncertain. The V segment lost 8 bases and the J segment 9 bases; nucleotides outside the gene matches: 24. There are 19 residues in the CDR3.

V and J are TRBV7-9 and TRBJ2-1; 9 bases line up with TRBD2. V was pared by 6 bases and J by 3 bases, with 9 bases of the junction left unmatched. Germline CDR1 is SEHNR and CDR2 is FQNEAQ (reference sequence). The CDR3 sequence is 16 residues long. Written as DNA, the CDR3 is TGTGCCAGCAGTTGGTATAGCGGGAGCGACTACAATGAGCAGTTCTTC. This gives the protein CASSWYSGSDYNEQFF.

This chain connects TRBV7-6 to TRBJ2-1; D might be TRBD2 (6 bases). Between the trimmed V and J ends, which lost 2 bases and 5 bases, there was a span of 13 bases. CDR3 length: 15 residues. Germline V CDR1 and CDR2: SGHVS, FNYEAQ. The CDR3 DNA reads TGTGCCAGCAGCTTATTTAGCGGAGTTAACAATGAGCAGTTCTTC. Translated, it gives CASSLFSGVNNEQFF.

The chain uses TRBV11-2 and TRBJ1-1; D may be TRBD1 (6 bases). The CDR3 consists of 13 residues. The V end was cut by 1 base, the J end by 11 bases, with 14 bases between. Germline-derived CDR1 and CDR2 are SGHAT and FQNNGV. DNA for the CDR3: TGTGCCAGCAGCTTAGGGGGGCCCCGAGCTGCTTTCTTT. Translating it yields CASSLGGPRAAFF.

The V and J genes are TRBV14 and TRBJ2-7; D is possibly TRBD2 (6 bases). This CDR3 region has 14 residues. The germline CDR1 and CDR2 sequences are SGHDN and FVKESK. With 10 bases removed from V and 2 bases from J, the gap between germline ends came to 18 bases. The CDR3 protein is CATTTGTPPYEQYF. The DNA for the CDR3 is TGTGCCACTACTACCGGGACTCCTCCCTACGAGCAGTACTTC. Together with reference TRBV14 and TRBJ2-7, the CDR3 gives the full variable domain: EAGVTQFPSHSVIEKGQTVTLRCDPISGHDNLYWYRRVMGKEIKFLLHFVKESKQDESGMPNNRFLAERTGGTYSTLKVQPAELEDSGVYFCATTTGTPPYEQYFGPGTRLTVT.

This rearrangement joins TRBV5-6 to TRBJ2-1; D perhaps matches TRBD2 (6 bases). The CDR3 totals 15 residues. V lost 0 bases, J lost 4 bases, and 11 bases lay in between. The germline CDR1 and CDR2 sequences are SGHDT and YYEEEE. CDR3 sequence reads: CASSLGIGTYNEQFF. CDR3 nucleotides: TGTGCCAGCAGCTTGGGAATAGGGACTTACAATGAGCAGTTCTTC.

This clone came up many times. The CDR3 nucleotides are TGCAGTGCTAGTTTGCGGCGGCCTTCCTACAATGAGCAGTTCTTC. This sequence encodes CSASLRRPSYNEQFF. The chain links TRBV20-1 to TRBJ2-1; D is undetermined. Germline-derived CDR1 and CDR2 are DFQATT and SNEGSKA (reference sequence). This CDR3 has 15 residues. Trimming stripped 3 bases from V and 1 base from J, with 13 bases between.